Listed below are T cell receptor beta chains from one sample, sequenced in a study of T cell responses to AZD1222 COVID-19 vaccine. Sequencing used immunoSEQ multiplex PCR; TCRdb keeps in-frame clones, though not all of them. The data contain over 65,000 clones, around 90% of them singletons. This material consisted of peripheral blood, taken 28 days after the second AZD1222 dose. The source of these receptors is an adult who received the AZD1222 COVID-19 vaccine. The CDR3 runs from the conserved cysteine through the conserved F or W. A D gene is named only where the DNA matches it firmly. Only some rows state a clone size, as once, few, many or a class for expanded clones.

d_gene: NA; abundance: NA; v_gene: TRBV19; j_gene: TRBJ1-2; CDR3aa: CASSRRPRQDHRLGYNYGYTF; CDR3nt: TGTGCCAGTAGTAGAAGGCCACGACAGGACCATCGCCTCGGTTATAACTATGGCTACACCTTC
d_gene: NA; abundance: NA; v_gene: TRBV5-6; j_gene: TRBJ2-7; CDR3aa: CASRPWGQAYEQYF; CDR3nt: TGTGCCAGCAGGCCGTGGGGACAAGCCTACGAGCAGTACTTC
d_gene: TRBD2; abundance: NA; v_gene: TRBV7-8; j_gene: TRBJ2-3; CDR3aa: CASSPLPGLAITTSTDTQYF; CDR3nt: TGTGCCAGCAGCCCGCTCCCGGGACTAGCTATCACTACTAGCACAGATACGCAGTATTTT
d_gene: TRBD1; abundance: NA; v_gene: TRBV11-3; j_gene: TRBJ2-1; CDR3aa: CASSLGVAGGTYNEQFF; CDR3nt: TGTGCCAGCAGCTTAGGTGTGGCAGGGGGCACCTACAATGAGCAGTTCTTC
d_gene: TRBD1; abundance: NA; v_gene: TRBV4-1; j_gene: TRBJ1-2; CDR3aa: CASSQLFPGTGHGYTF; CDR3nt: TGCGCCAGCAGCCAACTCTTTCCCGGGACAGGGCACGGCTACACCTTC
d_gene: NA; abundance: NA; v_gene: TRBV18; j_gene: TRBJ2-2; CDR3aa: CASSPDSTGELFF; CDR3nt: TGTGCCAGCTCACCGGACAGCACCGGGGAGCTGTTTTTT
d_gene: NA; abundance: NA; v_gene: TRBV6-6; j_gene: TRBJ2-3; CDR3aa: CAGGWTSTDTQYF; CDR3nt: TGTGCCGGGGGATGGACTAGCACAGATACGCAGTATTTT
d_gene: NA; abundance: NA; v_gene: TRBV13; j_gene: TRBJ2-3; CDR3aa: CASSLKLAADTQYF; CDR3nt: TGTGCCAGCAGCTTAAAGTTAGCCGCAGATACGCAGTATTTT
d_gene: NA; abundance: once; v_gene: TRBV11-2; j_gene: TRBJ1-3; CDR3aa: CASSLRGRNCSGNTIYF; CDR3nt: TGTGCCAGCAGCTTAAGAGGTAGGAATTGCTCTGGAAACACCATATATTTT
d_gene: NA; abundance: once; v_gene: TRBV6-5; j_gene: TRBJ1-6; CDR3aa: CASSYDPGNSPLHF; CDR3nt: TGTGCCAGCAGTTACGACCCAGGGAATTCACCCCTCCACTTT
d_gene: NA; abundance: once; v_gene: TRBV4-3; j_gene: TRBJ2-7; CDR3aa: CASSQETGYEQYF; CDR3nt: TGCGCCAGCAGCCAAGAGACGGGCTACGAGCAGTACTTC
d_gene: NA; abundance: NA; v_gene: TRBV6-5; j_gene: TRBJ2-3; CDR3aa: CASSYLGSGDTQYF; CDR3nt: TGTGCCAGCAGTTACTTGGGGAGTGGAGATACGCAGTATTTT
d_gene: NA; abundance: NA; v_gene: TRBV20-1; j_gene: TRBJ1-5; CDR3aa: CSASEYRKGNQPQHF; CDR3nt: TGCAGTGCTAGTGAATACAGGAAGGGCAATCAGCCCCAGCATTTT
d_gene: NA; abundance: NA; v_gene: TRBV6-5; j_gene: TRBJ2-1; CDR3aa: CASSYWRRGVYEQFF; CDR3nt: TGTGCCAGCAGTTACTGGAGGAGGGGGGTTTATGAGCAGTTCTTC
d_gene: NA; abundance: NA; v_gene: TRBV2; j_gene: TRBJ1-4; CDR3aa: CASSEINEKLFF; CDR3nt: TGTGCCAGCAGTGAGATAAATGAAAAACTGTTTTTT
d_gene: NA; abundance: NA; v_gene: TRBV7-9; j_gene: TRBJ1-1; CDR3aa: CASTSGESAAYEAFF; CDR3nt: TGTGCCAGCACGAGTGGCGAGAGTGCTGCATATGAAGCTTTCTTT
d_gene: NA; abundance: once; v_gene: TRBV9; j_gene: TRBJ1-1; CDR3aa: CASSLRTDYTEAFF; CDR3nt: TGTGCCAGCAGCCTTCGGACAGACTACACTGAAGCTTTCTTT
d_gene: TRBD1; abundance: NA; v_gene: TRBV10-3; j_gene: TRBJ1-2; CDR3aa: CAISELRTGDYGYTF; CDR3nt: TGTGCCATCAGTGAGCTGAGGACAGGGGACTATGGCTACACCTTC
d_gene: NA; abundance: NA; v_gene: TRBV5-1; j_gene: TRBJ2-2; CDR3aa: CASSLADLSGELFF; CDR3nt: TGCGCCAGCAGCTTGGCCGATTTATCCGGGGAGCTGTTTTTT
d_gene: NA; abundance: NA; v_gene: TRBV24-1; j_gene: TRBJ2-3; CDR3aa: CATSDYSWSDTQYF; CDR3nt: TGTGCCACCAGTGACTATTCGTGGTCAGATACGCAGTATTTT
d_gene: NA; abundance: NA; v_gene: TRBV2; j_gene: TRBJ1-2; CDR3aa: CASSAQGPHGYTF; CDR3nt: TGTGCCAGCAGCGCACAGGGACCTCATGGCTACACCTTC
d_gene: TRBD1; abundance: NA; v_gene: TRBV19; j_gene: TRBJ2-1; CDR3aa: CASSIFTGELYNEQFF; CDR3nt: TGTGCCAGTAGTATCTTTACAGGGGAACTTTACAATGAGCAGTTCTTC
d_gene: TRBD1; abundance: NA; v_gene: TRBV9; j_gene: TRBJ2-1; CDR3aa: CASSVDGTGNNEQFF; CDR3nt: TGTGCCAGCAGCGTAGATGGGACAGGGAACAATGAGCAGTTCTTC
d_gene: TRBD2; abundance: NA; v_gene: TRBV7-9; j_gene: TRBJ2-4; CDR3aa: CASSPGTSGFVDIQYF; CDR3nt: TGTGCCAGCAGCCCCGGGACTAGCGGGTTCGTGGACATTCAGTACTTC
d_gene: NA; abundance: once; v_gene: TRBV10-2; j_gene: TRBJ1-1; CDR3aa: CASRVRENTEAFF; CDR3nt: TGCGCCAGCAGGGTGAGGGAGAACACTGAAGCTTTCTTT
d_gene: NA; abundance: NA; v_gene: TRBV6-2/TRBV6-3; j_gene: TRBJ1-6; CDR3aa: CASSAGPRLHF; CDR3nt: TGTGCCAGCAGCGCCGGGCCCCGTCTCCACTTT
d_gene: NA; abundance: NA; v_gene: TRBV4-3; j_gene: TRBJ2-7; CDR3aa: CASSQGGAEQYF; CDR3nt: TGCGCCAGCAGCCAAGGGGGGGCCGAGCAGTACTTC
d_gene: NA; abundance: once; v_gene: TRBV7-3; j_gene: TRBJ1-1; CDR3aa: CASSLDIGLNTEAFF; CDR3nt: TGTGCCAGCTCCCTGGACATCGGCTTGAACACTGAAGCTTTCTTT
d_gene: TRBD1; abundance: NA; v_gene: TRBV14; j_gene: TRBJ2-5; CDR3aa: CASSPRGTRQETQYF; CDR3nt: TGTGCCAGCAGCCCCAGGGGGACAAGACAAGAGACCCAGTACTTC
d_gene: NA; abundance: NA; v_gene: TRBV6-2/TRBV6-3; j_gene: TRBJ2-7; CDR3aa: CASSYSNLYEQYF; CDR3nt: TGTGCCAGCAGTTACTCGAATCTCTACGAGCAGTACTTC
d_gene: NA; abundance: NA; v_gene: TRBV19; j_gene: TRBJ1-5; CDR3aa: CASSTESNQPQHF; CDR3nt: TGTGCCAGTAGTACCGAAAGTAATCAGCCCCAGCATTTT
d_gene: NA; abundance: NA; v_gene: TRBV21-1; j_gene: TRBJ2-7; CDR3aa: CASSKVSAKPHQTPRPYEQYF; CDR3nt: TGTGCCAGCAGCAAAGTGTCGGCAAAGCCTCACCAAACCCCCCGCCCTTACGAGCAGTACTTC
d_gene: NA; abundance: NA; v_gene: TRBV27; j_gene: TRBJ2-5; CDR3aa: CASSHQETQYF; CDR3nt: TGTGCCAGCAGTCACCAAGAGACCCAGTACTTC
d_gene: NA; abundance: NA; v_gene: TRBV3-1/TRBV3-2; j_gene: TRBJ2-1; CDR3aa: CASSQDHWTSSYNEQFF; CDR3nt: TGTGCCAGCAGCCAAGATCACTGGACGAGCTCCTACAATGAGCAGTTCTTC
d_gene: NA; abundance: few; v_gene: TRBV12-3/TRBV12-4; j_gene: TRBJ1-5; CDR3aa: CASTSLGNQPQHF; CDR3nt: TGTGCCAGCACCTCTTTGGGCAATCAGCCCCAGCATTTT
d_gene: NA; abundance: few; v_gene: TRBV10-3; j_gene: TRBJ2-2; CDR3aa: CAIRELGNTGELFF; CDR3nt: TGTGCCATCCGAGAGTTGGGGAACACCGGGGAGCTGTTTTTT
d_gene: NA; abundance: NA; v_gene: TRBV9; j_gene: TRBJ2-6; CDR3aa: CASSLVRGRDGANVLTF; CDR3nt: TGTGCCAGCAGCCTTGTGAGGGGGCGGGATGGGGCCAACGTCCTGACTTTC
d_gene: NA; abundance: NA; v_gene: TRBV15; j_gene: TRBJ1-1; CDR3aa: CATSRDPGGNTEAFF; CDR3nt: TGTGCCACCAGCAGAGATCCAGGAGGGAACACTGAAGCTTTCTTT
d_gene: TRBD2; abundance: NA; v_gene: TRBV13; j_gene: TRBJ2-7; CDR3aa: CASSSADGTSVKFYEQYF; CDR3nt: TGTGCCAGCAGCTCGGCCGATGGGACTAGCGTAAAATTCTACGAGCAGTACTTC
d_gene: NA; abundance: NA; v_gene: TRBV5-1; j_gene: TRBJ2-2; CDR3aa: CASSLGGVDTGELFF; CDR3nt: TGCGCCAGCAGCTTGGGGGGCGTCGACACCGGGGAGCTGTTTTTT
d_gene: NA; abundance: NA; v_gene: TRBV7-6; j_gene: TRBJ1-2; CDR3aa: CASSPNPGERFYGYTF; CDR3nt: TGTGCCAGCAGCCCCAACCCGGGGGAAAGGTTCTATGGCTACACCTTC
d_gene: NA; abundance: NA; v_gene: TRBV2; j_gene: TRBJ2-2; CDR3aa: CASSTFGLKGDTGELFF; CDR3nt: TGTGCCAGCAGTACCTTTGGGCTGAAGGGGGACACCGGGGAGCTGTTTTTT
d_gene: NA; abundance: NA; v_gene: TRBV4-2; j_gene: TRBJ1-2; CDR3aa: CASSQDPGRGVNYGYTF; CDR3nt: TGTGCCAGCAGCCAAGATCCGGGTAGGGGAGTAAACTATGGCTACACCTTC
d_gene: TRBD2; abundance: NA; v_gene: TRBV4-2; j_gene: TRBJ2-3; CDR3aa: CASSLKMASGGAGTDTQYF; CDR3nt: TGTGCCAGCAGCCTCAAGATGGCTAGCGGGGGGGCTGGCACAGATACGCAGTATTTT
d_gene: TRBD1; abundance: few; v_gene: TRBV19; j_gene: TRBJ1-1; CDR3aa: CASSISTGEGTEAFF; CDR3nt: TGTGCCAGTAGTATTTCTACAGGGGAAGGCACTGAAGCTTTCTTT
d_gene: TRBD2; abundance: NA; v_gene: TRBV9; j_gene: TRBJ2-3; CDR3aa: CASSSPTAGGPKDTQYF; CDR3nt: TGTGCCAGCAGTTCCCCAACTGCGGGGGGGCCTAAAGATACGCAGTATTTT
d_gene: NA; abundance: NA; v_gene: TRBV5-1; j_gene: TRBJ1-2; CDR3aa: CASSSGTAFGYTF; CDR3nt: TGCGCCAGCAGCTCCGGGACCGCGTTTGGCTACACCTTC
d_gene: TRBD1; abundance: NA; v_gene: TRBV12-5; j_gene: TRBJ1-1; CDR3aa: CASGPDRGTEAFF; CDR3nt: TGTGCTAGTGGACCAGACAGGGGCACTGAAGCTTTCTTT